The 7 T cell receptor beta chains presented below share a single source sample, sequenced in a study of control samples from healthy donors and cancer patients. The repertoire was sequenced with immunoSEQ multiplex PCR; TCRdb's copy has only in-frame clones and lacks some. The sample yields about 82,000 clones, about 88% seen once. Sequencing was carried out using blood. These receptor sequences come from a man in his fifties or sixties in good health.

This chain's CDR3 is CASSFLGQAYEQYF. The DNA of the CDR3 is TGTGCCAGCAGTTTCTTGGGACAAGCCTACGAGCAGTACTTC. This chain joins TRBV7-9 and TRBJ2-7, with a weak D call TRBD1 (6 bases). Germline V lookup: CDR1 SEHNR, CDR2 FQNEAQ (reference sequence). Deletions cut 6 bases from V and 2 bases from J, with 14 bases between. The CDR3 is 14 amino acids.

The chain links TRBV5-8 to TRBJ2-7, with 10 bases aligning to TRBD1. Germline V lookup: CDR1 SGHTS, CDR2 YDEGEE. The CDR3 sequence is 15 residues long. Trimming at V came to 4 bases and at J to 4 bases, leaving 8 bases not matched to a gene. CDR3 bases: TGTGCCAGCAGCCTTACCGGGACAGGGGAATACGAGCAGTACTTC. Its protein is CASSLTGTGEYEQYF.

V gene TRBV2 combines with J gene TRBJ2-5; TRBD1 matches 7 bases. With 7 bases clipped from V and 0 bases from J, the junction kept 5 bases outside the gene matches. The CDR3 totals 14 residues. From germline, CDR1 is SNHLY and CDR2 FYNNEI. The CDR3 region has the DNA TGTGCCAGCAATGAGGACAGGTACCAAGAGACCCAGTACTTC. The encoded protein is CASNEDRYQETQYF.

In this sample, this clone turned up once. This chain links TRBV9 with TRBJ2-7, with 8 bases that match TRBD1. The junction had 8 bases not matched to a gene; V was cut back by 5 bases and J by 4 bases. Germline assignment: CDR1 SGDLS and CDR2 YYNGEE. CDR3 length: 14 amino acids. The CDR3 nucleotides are TGTGCCAGCAGTCCGCCGGGACAGGCGTACGAGCAGTACTTC. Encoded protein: CASSPPGQAYEQYF.

The CDR3 protein is CASSQRTVLNYEAFF. CDR3 in DNA: TGTGCCAGCAGCCAAAGGACAGTACTTAACTATGAAGCTTTCTTT. The chain combines TRBV3-1 (or the pseudogene TRBV3-2) with TRBJ1-1; perhaps TRBD1 as D (6 bases). With 2 bases removed from V and 7 bases from J, the gap between germline ends came to 17 bases. This CDR3 region has 15 residues. CDR1 and CDR2 (germline): LGHDT, YNNKEL (reference sequence).

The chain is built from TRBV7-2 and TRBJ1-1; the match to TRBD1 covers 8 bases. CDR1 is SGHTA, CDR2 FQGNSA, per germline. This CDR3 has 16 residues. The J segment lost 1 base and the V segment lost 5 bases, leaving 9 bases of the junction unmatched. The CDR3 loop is CASSPQGGLGNTEAFF. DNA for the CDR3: TGTGCCAGCAGCCCACAGGGGGGGCTAGGGAACACTGAAGCTTTCTTT.

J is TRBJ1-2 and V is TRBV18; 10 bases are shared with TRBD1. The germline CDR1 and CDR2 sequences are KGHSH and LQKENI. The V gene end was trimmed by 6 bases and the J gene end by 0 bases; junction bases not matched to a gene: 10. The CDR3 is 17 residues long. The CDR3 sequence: CASSLSTGGPANYGYTF. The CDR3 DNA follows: TGTGCCAGCTCTCTTTCGACAGGGGGCCCCGCTAACTATGGCTACACCTTC.